These T cell receptor beta chains were read from a single sample in a study of cytomegalovirus exposure and HLA in healthy donors. Sequenced by immunoSEQ multiplex PCR; TCRdb stores in-frame clones only, minus some. The table shows around 74,000 clones, with approximately 78% occurring only once. The source material was PBMCs. These receptors all stem from a middle-aged man in good health and CMV-seronegative. The CDR3 runs from the conserved cysteine through the conserved F or W.

cdr3_aa	cdr3_length	v_call	j_call
CASSTGEDYGYTF	13	TRBV6-6	TRBJ1-2
CASSPTMGQEAYGYTF	16	TRBV18	TRBJ1-2
CASSYQGSSGNTIYF	15	TRBV6-5	TRBJ1-3
CASSGQGGFGDTQYF	15	TRBV2	TRBJ2-3
CASRGGGTGATNEKLFF	17	TRBV7-8	TRBJ1-4
CASSPISGGATDTQYF	16	TRBV18	TRBJ2-3
CASSPPQGGNYGYTF	15	TRBV18	TRBJ1-2
CASSPRGDTNTGELFF	16	TRBV11-2	TRBJ2-2
CASSWGTGKVPGSPLHF	17	TRBV28	TRBJ1-6
CASSEGGGAISYEQYF	16	TRBV5-4	.
CASSFGQGAYGYTF	14	TRBV7-2	TRBJ1-2
CAWSTGGYTGNTIYF	15	TRBV30	TRBJ1-3
CASSSQGALEGYTF	14	TRBV7-9	TRBJ1-2
CASSHSGYTF	10	TRBV7-9	TRBJ1-2
CASSQDGNRGDGYTF	15	TRBV4-1	TRBJ1-2
CASSRGYEQYF	11	TRBV6-6	TRBJ2-7
CASSLTGSGNTIYF	14	TRBV6-1	TRBJ1-3
CASSPRGGSGYEQYF	15	TRBV28	TRBJ2-7
CASSQSGGNTGELFF	15	TRBV7-7	TRBJ2-2
CASSPGTGVTYEQYF	15	TRBV5-1	TRBJ2-7
CASKGGLQETQYF	13	TRBV6-5	TRBJ2-5
CASTEPLAEYQETQYF	16	TRBV2	TRBJ2-5
CASSLVGNTEAFF	13	TRBV28	TRBJ1-1
CASSPNRGMDTQYF	14	TRBV11-2	TRBJ2-3
CASSFGGEEDEQYF	14	TRBV28	TRBJ2-7
CSVGWTGRTGELFF	14	TRBV29-1	TRBJ2-2
CASSYNEGAPGTQYF	15	TRBV6-5	TRBJ2-5
CASSPLGGNQPQHF	14	TRBV28	TRBJ1-5
CASSSPPGRANSYEQYF	17	TRBV7-6	TRBJ2-7
CASSPPGAARNTEAFF	16	TRBV18	TRBJ1-1
CASSPRTSGGWNEQFF	16	TRBV28	TRBJ2-1
CASSRSETGSSYNEQFF	17	TRBV5-8	TRBJ2-1
CASSLIRGQGKIGYGYTF	18	TRBV11-2	TRBJ1-2
CASSLDQIQGLEWYNEQFF	19	TRBV11-2	TRBJ2-1
CASSQDWLAVRNEQFF	16	TRBV4-3	TRBJ2-1
CASSLGARDQPQHF	14	TRBV7-6	TRBJ1-5
CASSHPLRGGKGDTEAFF	18	TRBV4-2	TRBJ1-1
CASRTHRDRNPGYTF	15	TRBV11-2	TRBJ1-2
CASSQDGSSNQPQHF	15	TRBV4-1	TRBJ1-5
CASSEGQVTGELFF	14	TRBV7-3	TRBJ2-2
CATAPGAYEQYF	12	TRBV10-3	TRBJ2-7
CAISESTGGSNEQFF	15	TRBV10-3	TRBJ2-1
CASSSPTGTPSSYEQYF	17	TRBV7-2	TRBJ2-7
CAISPGLYEQYF	12	TRBV10-3	TRBJ2-7
CTSSPVGQGADNEQFF	16	TRBV5-1	TRBJ2-1
CASSLLDRAANYGYTF	16	TRBV11-2	TRBJ1-2
CASSPDRNYGYTF	13	TRBV7-6	TRBJ1-2
CASSVGQLVNEQFF	14	TRBV9	TRBJ2-1
CASSDEKNTEAFF	13	TRBV10-1	TRBJ1-1
CASSVEGRGGNEQFF	15	TRBV9	TRBJ2-1
CATSSRGEETQYF	13	TRBV15	TRBJ2-5
CASSSYTTERNTEAFF	16	TRBV5-6	TRBJ1-1
CASSLVTSNEKLFF	14	TRBV7-2	TRBJ1-4
CASSTAGGNTIYF	13	TRBV25-1	TRBJ1-3
CASSLMGTSGGPSSYNEQFF	20	TRBV5-1	TRBJ2-1